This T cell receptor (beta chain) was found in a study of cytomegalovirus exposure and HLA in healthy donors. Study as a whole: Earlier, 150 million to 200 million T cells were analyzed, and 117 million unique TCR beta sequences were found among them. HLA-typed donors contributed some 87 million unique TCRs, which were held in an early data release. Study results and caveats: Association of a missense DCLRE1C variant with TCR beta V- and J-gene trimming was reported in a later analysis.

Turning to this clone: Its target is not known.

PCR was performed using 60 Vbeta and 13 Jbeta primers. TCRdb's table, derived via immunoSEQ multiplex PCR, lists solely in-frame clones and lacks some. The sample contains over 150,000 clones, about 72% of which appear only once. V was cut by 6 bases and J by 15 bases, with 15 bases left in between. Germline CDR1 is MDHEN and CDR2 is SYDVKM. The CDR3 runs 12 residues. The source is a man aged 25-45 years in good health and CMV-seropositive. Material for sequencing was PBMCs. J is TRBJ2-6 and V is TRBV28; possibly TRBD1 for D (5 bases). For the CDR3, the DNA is TGTGCCAGCAGGGCGCCCTCCAGGGACCTGACTTTC. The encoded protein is CASRAPSRDLTF. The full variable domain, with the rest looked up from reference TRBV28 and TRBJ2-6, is DVKVTQSSRYLVKRTGEKVFLECVQDMDHENMFWYRQDPGLGLRLIYFSYDVKMKEKGDIPEGYSVSREKKERFSLILESASTNQTSMYLCASRAPSRDLTFGAGSRLTVL.